This T cell receptor beta chain is drawn from a study of blood T cell repertoires in COVID-19. V lost 3 bases to trimming and J lost 4 bases; unmatched junction nucleotides: 10. The V gene's germline CDR1 is KGHSH and CDR2 LQKENI. The CDR3 has 18 amino acids. TCRdb keeps only in-frame clones here, not all; method: immunoSEQ multiplex PCR. Counted here are about 220,000 clones, about 81% occurring once; the ten biggest clones make up about 5.6%. V is TRBV18 and J is TRBJ2-1, with 12 bases aligning to TRBD2. The receptor was derived from a woman aged 65 to 85 with COVID-19, enrolled during active disease. The sample was peripheral blood. The CDR3, as DNA: TGTGCCAGCTCACCCCCAGGACTAGCGGGAAGCAGGTACAATGAGCAGTTCTTC. This translates into CASSPPGLAGSRYNEQFF.